This TCR beta chain was observed in a study of beta chain features in type 1 diabetes. Study-level findings and limits: Among all four CD4+ subsets, Type 1 diabetes patients had TCRB CDR3s that were moderately but significantly shorter.

Of the isolated RNA, all was reverse transcribed, and so the sequenced material was expressed TCRB transcripts. TCRdb keeps only in-frame clones here, not all; method: immunoSEQ multiplex PCR. The table has around 160,000 clones, 50% to 70% seen once; the top ten hold 0.08% to 0.1%. This clone was counted once. The antigen is not known. Germline values: CDR1 MNHEY, CDR2 SMNVEV (reference sequence). The ends lost 5 bases at V and 4 bases at J; junction bases unmatched: 4. The CDR3 length is 14 residues. This receptor was obtained from a man aged 25 to 40 with type 1 diabetes. The chain employs TRBV27 and TRBJ1-2; TRBD1 aligns across 10 bases. The source material was naive CD4+ T cells from blood. The CDR3 bases are TGTGCCAGCAGTCCCCGGGACAGGGGCTATGGCTACACCTTC. Translation gives CASSPRDRGYGYTF.